This paragraph covers one TCR beta chain sequence. The antigen is unknown. These data belong to a study of cytomegalovirus exposure and HLA in healthy donors. It was with 60 Vbeta and 13 Jbeta primers that the PCR ran. Assay used: immunoSEQ multiplex PCR; TCRdb lists only in-frame clones, some missing. The sample contains over 90,000 clones, roughly 79% of which appear only once. Broader study findings: CMV serostatus was the sole immune exposure information available. As a later analysis revealed, the rate of TCR association differed by HLA locus, with DRB1 most and HLA-C fewest. Cytomegalovirus-associated TCR beta chains were listed, numbering 150 to 200.

This CDR3 spans 15 amino acids. J lost 3 bases, V lost 4 bases, and 3 bases had no gene match. Germline CDR1 reads SGHNT; CDR2 reads YYREEE (reference sequence). Donors in the study were healthy people who gave bone marrow. The sequence was collected from a man in his forties or fifties in good health and CMV-seropositive. The specimen was PBMCs. The chain recombines TRBV5-4 with TRBJ2-3, with 12 bases matching TRBD2. Here the CDR3 DNA reads TGTGCCAGCAGCCCCGGACTAGCGGGAACAGATACGCAGTATTTT. This translates into CASSPGLAGTDTQYF.